Presented here are 30 T cell receptor beta chains from one specimen sequenced in a study of blood T cell repertoires in COVID-19. The assay was immunoSEQ multiplex PCR, and TCRdb's table has in-frame clones only and misses some. This sample carries 150,000 or so clones, about 85% of them seen once, and the ten largest clones take about 4%. Sample: PBMCs or T cells enriched from blood (not recorded which). The receptor set was obtained from a woman between 40 and 50 years old who had been exposed to COVID-19.

This chain links TRBV18 with TRBJ2-7, with TRBD1 matching over 8 bases. V lost 6 bases to trimming and J lost 3 bases; unmatched junction nucleotides: 10. The CDR3 loop spans 15 amino acids. Germline V lookup: CDR1 KGHSH, CDR2 LQKENI. CDR3 in DNA: TGTGCCAGCTCCCCTGGACAGGGAGAGGGCTACGAGCAGTACTTC. It codes for CASSPGQGEGYEQYF.

This clone was picked up one time. The CDR3 sequence is CASRLKGSGESSYEQYF. The CDR3 region has the DNA TGTGCCAGCAGGCTTAAGGGGTCGGGGGAGAGCTCCTACGAGCAGTACTTC. The chain links TRBV27 to TRBJ2-7; TRBD2 might be the D (6 bases). This CDR3 has 17 residues. V lost 6 bases to trimming and J lost 0 bases, with 21 bases between them. Germline CDR1 and CDR2: MNHEY and SMNVEV (reference sequence).

The chain joins TRBV5-1 to TRBJ1-2; D is possibly TRBD1 (6 bases). The germline CDR1 and CDR2 sequences are SGHRS and YFSETQ. The ends were cut back, 3 bases at V and 1 base at J, with 10 bases in the middle. The CDR3 contains 14 residues. The CDR3 coding sequence is TGCGCCAGCAGCTCGACAGGAAATAACTATGGCTACACCTTC. Translated: CASSSTGNNYGYTF.

V usage is TRBV7-6 and J usage is TRBJ2-7; a possible D gene is TRBD2 (7 bases). Trimming left V 1 base short and J 2 bases short, with 9 bases between. The CDR3 is 14 residues long. Germline V gene sequence: CDR1 SGHVS, CDR2 FNYEAQ. The CDR3 sequence is CASSLGEGAYEQYF. The CDR3 DNA sequence: TGTGCCAGCAGCTTAGGGGAGGGGGCCTACGAGCAGTACTTC.

V and J are TRBV19 and TRBJ2-5; 9 positions match TRBD1. The CDR3 loop spans 15 amino acids. The junction had 7 bases not matched to a gene; V was cut back by 7 bases and J by 1 base. CDR1 and CDR2 (germline): LNHDA, SQIVND (reference sequence). The CDR3 DNA sequence: TGTGCCAGTAACCTGGCGGGACAGGGCCAAGAGACCCAGTACTTC. Its translation is CASNLAGQGQETQYF.

This clone was counted between two and nine times. The CDR3 reads CASSQERRTSFTDTQYF. The DNA for the CDR3 is TGCGCCAGCAGCCAAGAAAGGAGGACTAGTTTCACAGATACGCAGTATTTT. The chain recombines TRBV4-1 with TRBJ2-3; 7 bases are shared with TRBD2. Trimming took 0 bases from V and 2 from J; bases not matched to a gene: 8. The CDR3 is 17 residues long. In germline, CDR1 is MGHRA, CDR2 YSYEKL.

In this sample, this clone turned up many times. This rearrangement joins TRBV12-3 or TRBV12-4 to TRBJ2-3, with D possibly matching TRBD2 (6 bases). The CDR3 spans 13 residues. V dropped 4 bases and J dropped 4 bases, with 9 bases sitting between them. CDR3: CASSSGVADTQYF. The CDR3 DNA reads TGTGCCAGCAGTTCGGGGGTAGCAGATACGCAGTATTTT.

The chain employs TRBV6-1 and TRBJ1-2; the match to TRBD1 covers 7 bases. Per the germline V gene, CDR1 is MNHNS and CDR2 is SASEGT. The CDR3 runs to 14 residues. Trimming cost V 5 bases and J 6 bases; bases outside gene matches: 9. The CDR3 DNA reads as TGTGCCAGCAGTTTGGCGAGAGGGGGCGATGGCTACACCTTC. It translates to CASSLARGGDGYTF.

V usage is TRBV5-1 and J usage is TRBJ2-3, with TRBD2 matching 11 bases. Germline V lookup: CDR1 SGHRS, CDR2 YFSETQ. This CDR3 has 17 residues. The V segment lost 4 bases and the J segment 2 bases; nucleotides outside the gene matches: 9. The CDR3 region has the DNA TGCGCCAGCAGCGTGGTTATAGCGGGAGGGGACACAGATACGCAGTATTTT. Translating gives CASSVVIAGGDTDTQYF.

CDR3: CASSLSGMYYEQYF. CDR3 DNA sequence: TGTGCCAGCAGTTTAAGCGGGATGTACTACGAGCAGTACTTC. This sequence joins TRBV6-5 and TRBJ2-7, with TRBD2 matching over 7 bases. This CDR3 comprises 14 residues. The junction had 6 bases not matched to a gene; V was cut back by 4 bases and J by 3 bases. Germline V gene lookup returns CDR1 MNHEY and CDR2 SVGAGI.

The chain is built from TRBV28 and TRBJ2-1; 10 nucleotides match TRBD2. The germline V gene encodes CDR1 MDHEN and CDR2 SYDVKM. After removal of 6 bases from V and 5 bases from J, the junction contained 4 bases not matched to a gene. The CDR3 extends over 14 amino acids. The CDR3 spells CASSPSGSNNEQFF. CDR3 DNA sequence: TGTGCCAGCAGCCCTAGCGGGAGTAACAATGAGCAGTTCTTC.

Concerning this clone itself: One end of the junction is discordant with germline, which a read error may explain. V gene TRBV6-5 combines with J gene TRBJ2-4; 8 nucleotides line up with TRBD1. The CDR3 loop spans 16 amino acids. Germline V gives CDR1 MNHEY, CDR2 SVGAGI. The CDR3 region has the DNA TGTGCCAGCAGTTACGATGTGGGCAGGGGGCTGAATATTCTGTACTTC. Amino acids: CASSYDVGRGLNILYF.

This clone was seen a handful of times. This chain links TRBV5-6 with TRBJ1-5; D unresolved. V was trimmed by 3 bases and J by 5 bases, leaving 15 bases between them. This CDR3 has 15 amino acids. CDR1 and CDR2 (germline): SGHDT, YYEEEE. CDR3 residues: CASSSRVRPDQPQHF. CDR3 nucleotide sequence: TGTGCCAGCAGCTCCCGCGTGCGCCCGGATCAGCCCCAGCATTTT.

The CDR3 DNA reads TGCGCCAGCAGCTTGGACAGGTTTGGCTACACCTTC. Its translation is CASSLDRFGYTF. The rearrangement uses TRBV5-1 and TRBJ1-2; weak D call: TRBD1 (5 bases). V gave up 0 bases and J gave up 7 bases, with 7 bases separating them. This CDR3 region has 12 residues. CDR1 is SGHRS and CDR2 is YFSETQ in the germline V gene.

The chain has TRBV9 and TRBJ1-2, with 10 positions matching TRBD1. In germline, CDR1 is SGDLS, CDR2 YYNGEE. J was trimmed by 7 bases and V by 6 bases; bases with no gene match: 15. The CDR3 consists of 16 residues. The CDR3 reads CASNRETGGAYSGYTF. The CDR3 coding sequence is TGTGCCAGCAACCGCGAGACAGGGGGCGCTTATTCTGGCTACACCTTC. Combining the CDR3 with reference TRBV9 and TRBJ1-2 gives the whole variable domain DSGVTQTPKHLITATGQRVTLRCSPRSGDLSVYWYQQSLDQGLQFLIQYYNGEERAKGNILERFSAQQFPDLHSELNLSSLELGDSALYFCASNRETGGAYSGYTFGSGTRLTVV.

V and J are TRBV28 and TRBJ2-7; TRBD2 matches at 7 bases. Germline assignment: CDR1 MDHEN and CDR2 SYDVKM. V shed 7 bases, J shed 4 bases, and the junction held 16 bases outside the gene matches. This CDR3 contains 16 residues. The CDR3 is CASTSSAGLAVYEQYF. Written as DNA, the CDR3 is TGTGCCAGCACATCCTCCGCAGGGCTAGCGGTGTACGAGCAGTACTTC.

The CDR3 DNA reads as TGCGCCAGCAGCCCAACACAGGTTGCGGTTAACACTGAAGCTTTCTTT. It specifies CASSPTQVAVNTEAFF. V and J are TRBV5-1 and TRBJ1-1, with a tentative D call TRBD1 (5 bases). Germline V gives CDR1 SGHRS, CDR2 YFSETQ. V was clipped by 4 bases and J by 2 bases, with 18 bases between them. The CDR3 runs to 16 residues.

V is TRBV13 and J is TRBJ2-3, with unresolved D. The length of the CDR3 is 14 residues. The germline V and J ends were trimmed by 0 bases and 4 bases, with 8 bases remaining between them. Per germline, CDR1 PRHDT and CDR2 FYEKMQ (reference sequence). The chain's CDR3 is CASSLGASSDTQYF. CDR3 bases: TGTGCCAGCAGCTTAGGGGCATCTTCAGATACGCAGTATTTT.

The chain uses TRBV2 and TRBJ2-7; 7 nucleotides line up with TRBD1. Looked up from germline, CDR1 is SNHLY and CDR2 is FYNNEI. V gave up 6 bases and J gave up 5 bases; unmatched junction bases: 13. CDR3 length: 15 residues. CDR3 in DNA: TGTGCCAGCAGATACATCGGGGCAGGGGGTGACGAGCAGTACTTC. It yields the protein CASRYIGAGGDEQYF.

This clone was observed a single time. The rearrangement joins TRBV11-2 to TRBJ2-5; 10 bases agree with TRBD2. The CDR3 is made up of 17 amino acids. Unmatched junction bases numbered 10, after V lost 1 base and J lost 5 bases. Germline CDR1 reads SGHAT; CDR2 reads FQNNGV. The CDR3 sequence is CASSLVASGSGVETQYF. CDR3 DNA: TGTGCCAGCAGCTTAGTCGCTAGCGGGAGTGGGGTTGAGACCCAGTACTTC.

This chain joins TRBV6-5 and TRBJ1-1; 7 bases are shared with TRBD1. The trim removed 5 bases at V and 7 bases at J, leaving 4 bases unmatched. This CDR3 is 12 amino acids long. CDR1 MNHEY and CDR2 SVGAGI come from the germline V gene. This CDR3 reads CASSLRDSEAFF. The CDR3, as DNA: TGTGCCAGCAGTCTCCGGGACAGTGAAGCTTTCTTT.

The gene calls are TRBV3-1 (or the pseudogene TRBV3-2) and TRBJ2-2, with a weak D call TRBD2 (6 bases). The CDR3 contains 17 residues. The V end lost 0 bases, the J end lost 0 bases, and 11 bases lay between the germline ends. The V gene's germline CDR1 is LGHDT and CDR2 YNNKEL (reference sequence). The CDR3 here is CASSQDWRDANTGELFF. Written as DNA, the CDR3 is TGTGCCAGCAGCCAAGATTGGCGGGACGCGAACACCGGGGAGCTGTTTTTT.

V usage is TRBV13 and J usage is TRBJ2-1; D call uncertain. The CDR3 contains 13 residues. Germline CDR1 reads PRHDT; CDR2 reads FYEKMQ (reference sequence). V was cut by 5 bases and J by 5 bases, with 10 bases left in between. The CDR3 protein is CASSIGSNNEQFF. CDR3 nucleotide sequence: TGTGCCAGCAGCATCGGGTCGAACAATGAGCAGTTCTTC.

V and J are TRBV12-5 and TRBJ1-5, with 7 bases fitting TRBD1. Germline V gene data show CDR1 as LGHNT and CDR2 as FRNRAP. The ends lost 5 bases at V and 3 bases at J; junction bases unmatched: 7. The CDR3 is 15 residues long. This CDR3 reads CASGPKGQINQPQHF. CDR3 coding DNA: TGTGCTAGTGGTCCGAAGGGACAGATCAATCAGCCCCAGCATTTT.

The chain links TRBV5-1 to TRBJ1-4; D is possibly TRBD1 (5 bases). V was shortened by 1 base and J by 7 bases, with 11 bases between the two germline ends. CDR1 SGHRS and CDR2 YFSETQ come from the germline V gene. This CDR3 contains 14 residues. Here the CDR3 DNA reads TGCGCCAGCAGCTTGATAGGGAGGGGTGAAAAACTGTTTTTT. This gives the protein CASSLIGRGEKLFF.

This clone was counted a few times. The CDR3 nucleotides are TGTGCCAGCAGCCGCGGACTAGCGGGCGTCTATGAGCAGTTCTTC. Its protein product is CASSRGLAGVYEQFF. The rearrangement links TRBV5-8 to TRBJ2-1, with 11 bases that match TRBD2. This CDR3 spans 15 amino acids. Trimming at V came to 4 bases and at J to 8 bases, leaving 8 bases not matched to a gene. Germline lookup yields CDR1 SGHTS and CDR2 YDEGEE.

The CDR3, as DNA: TGTGCCAGCAGTTTATCAGGGGGATCGCAGCCCCAGCATTTT. It yields the protein CASSLSGGSQPQHF. V and J are TRBV27 and TRBJ1-5, with D tentatively TRBD1 (6 bases). V lost 0 bases, J lost 7 bases, and 10 bases lay in between. CDR3 size: 14 residues. The germline V gene has CDR1 MNHEY and CDR2 SMNVEV (reference sequence).

V is TRBV19 and J is TRBJ1-2; TRBD1 matches 7 bases. The CDR3 is 13 residues long. V lost 7 bases to trimming and J lost 6 bases; unmatched junction nucleotides: 8. Germline V gene data show CDR1 as LNHDA and CDR2 as SQIVND (reference sequence). As DNA, the CDR3 is TGTGCCAGTATCCGACAGGGTATCGATGGCTACACCTTC. This codes for CASIRQGIDGYTF.

The rearrangement joins TRBV6-2 or TRBV6-3 to TRBJ1-2, with TRBD1 matching over 8 bases. The CDR3 is made up of 15 amino acids. The V gene's germline CDR1 is MNHEY and CDR2 SVGEGT. V trimming: 3 bases; J trimming: 5 bases; junction bases outside the gene matches: 8. The CDR3 loop is CASSYRAGGPYGYTF. The CDR3 nucleotides read TGTGCCAGCAGTTATCGGGCAGGGGGCCCGTATGGCTACACCTTC.

The chain recombines TRBV28 with TRBJ1-2, with TRBD1 matching 7 bases. CDR3 length equals 13 residues. The junction had 3 bases not matched to a gene; V was cut back by 2 bases and J by 6 bases. Germline CDR1 MDHEN, CDR2 SYDVKM. CDR3 sequence: CASSLIRGDGYTF. DNA for the CDR3: TGTGCCAGCAGTTTAATCAGGGGGGATGGCTACACCTTC.